The rows below give T cell receptor beta chains drawn from one sample of a study of cytomegalovirus exposure and HLA in healthy donors. TCRdb's table, derived via immunoSEQ multiplex PCR, lists solely in-frame clones and lacks some. The table lists fewer than 350,000 clones, over 75% of them singletons, with approximately 0.88% in the top ten. The sample was PBMCs. Receptors originate from a woman aged 18 to 35 in good health and CMV-seronegative. Each CDR3 is given with its conserved first and last residue. D genes are given only for firm matches. For some rows the clone size is stated as once, few or many, or as a class when expanded; others skip it.

j_gene | d_gene | v_gene | abundance | CDR3aa | CDR3nt
TRBJ2-7 | TRBD1 | TRBV19 | NA | CASSIMDRGNEQYF | TGTGCCAGTAGTATTATGGACAGGGGCAACGAGCAGTACTTC
TRBJ2-7 | NA | TRBV10-2 | NA | CASSESSFAHEQYF | TGCGCCAGCAGTGAGTCGAGTTTTGCGCACGAGCAGTACTTC
TRBJ2-5 | NA | TRBV28 | NA | CASSPRASETQYF | TGTGCCAGCAGTCCCAGGGCTTCGGAGACCCAGTACTTC
TRBJ2-7 | NA | TRBV6-5 | NA | CASRTTGAYEQYF | TGTGCCAGCAGGACGACAGGAGCCTACGAGCAGTACTTC
TRBJ2-1 | NA | TRBV28 | NA | CASSLGPGVNGYNEQFF | TGTGCCAGCAGTTTGGGGCCGGGGGTGAATGGTTACAATGAGCAGTTCTTC
TRBJ1-4 | TRBD1 | TRBV28 | NA | CASSSTGANEKLFF | TGTGCCAGCAGTTCGACAGGGGCTAATGAAAAACTGTTTTTT
TRBJ2-3 | NA | TRBV5-4 | NA | CASSLKGRSANTDTQYF | TGTGCCAGCAGCTTGAAAGGCAGGTCGGCAAACACAGATACGCAGTATTTT
TRBJ1-3 | NA | TRBV20-1 | NA | CSALEVHTIYF | TGCAGTGCCCTGGAGGTACACACCATATATTTT
TRBJ2-1 | TRBD2 | TRBV9 | NA | CASSVGLAEHNEQFF | TGTGCCAGCAGCGTGGGACTAGCGGAACACAATGAGCAGTTCTTC
TRBJ2-5 | NA | TRBV15 | NA | CATSRVRLETQYF | TGTGCCACCAGCAGAGTCCGTTTGGAGACCCAGTACTTC
TRBJ1-2 | NA | TRBV29-1 | NA | CSVAAGTQVNGYTF | TGCAGCGTTGCCGCCGGGACTCAAGTAAATGGCTACACCTTC
TRBJ2-7 | NA | TRBV19 | NA | CATSQRLVSIRTYEQYF | TGTGCCACCTCCCAAAGACTGGTCAGCATCCGCACCTACGAGCAGTACTTC
TRBJ2-1 | TRBD1 | TRBV9 | once | CASSVSGGGNNEQFF | TGTGCCAGCAGCGTCTCAGGGGGTGGGAACAATGAGCAGTTCTTC
TRBJ1-5 | NA | TRBV30 | NA | CAWSAGGYSNQPQHF | TGTGCCTGGAGTGCCGGAGGTTATAGCAATCAGCCCCAGCATTTT
TRBJ2-7 | TRBD2 | TRBV28 | NA | CASRTGGGYEQYF | TGTGCCAGCAGAACCGGGGGGGGATACGAGCAGTACTTC
TRBJ2-1 | TRBD2 | TRBV7-6 | NA | CASSSTSGIPYNEQFF | TGTGCCAGCAGCTCTACTAGCGGGATCCCCTACAATGAGCAGTTCTTC
TRBJ1-2 | NA | TRBV28 | NA | CASSLRGGGYTF | TGTGCCAGCAGTTTACGCGGAGGGGGCTACACCTTC
TRBJ1-2 | NA | TRBV6-6 | NA | CASSYGAGPGYTF | TGTGCCAGCAGTTACGGGGCAGGGCCTGGCTACACCTTC
TRBJ2-3 | NA | TRBV28 | once | CASSLMTQASTDTQYF | TGTGCCAGCAGTTTAATGACGCAGGCTAGCACAGATACGCAGTATTTT
TRBJ2-7 | NA | TRBV6-1 | NA | CASRTDSDYEQYF | TGTGCCAGCAGGACGGACAGTGACTACGAGCAGTACTTC
TRBJ2-4 | NA | TRBV5-1 | NA | CASRRGTTKNIQYF | TGCGCCAGCAGGAGGGGGACAACGAAAAACATTCAGTACTTC
TRBJ1-2 | NA | TRBV11-2 | NA | CASTHRRNGYTF | TGTGCCAGCACCCACAGAAGGAATGGCTACACCTTC
TRBJ1-1 | NA | TRBV6-6 | NA | CASTSTGSLTEAFF | TGTGCCAGCACCTCCACAGGGAGCCTCACTGAAGCTTTCTTT
TRBJ2-5 | TRBD1 | TRBV19 | NA | CASSITGEQETQYF | TGTGCCAGTAGTATAACAGGGGAACAAGAGACCCAGTACTTC
TRBJ1-2 | TRBD1 | TRBV28 | NA | CASRAGTGLNYGYTF | TGTGCCAGCAGGGCGGGGACAGGACTTAACTATGGCTACACCTTC
TRBJ2-7 | NA | TRBV6-1 | NA | CASTRPGIYEQYF | TGTGCCAGCACCCGCCCGGGAATCTACGAGCAGTACTTC
TRBJ1-1 | NA | TRBV2 | NA | CASMGGEAFF | TGTGCCAGCATGGGCGGGGAAGCTTTCTTT
TRBJ2-7 | NA | TRBV27 | NA | CASSSLRATGQSRQYF | TGTGCCAGCAGTTCTCTGAGGGCGACGGGCCAATCTCGGCAGTACTTC
TRBJ1-1 | NA | TRBV6-1 | NA | CAHKLNTEAFF | TGTGCCCATAAGCTTAACACTGAAGCTTTCTTT
TRBJ1-5 | NA | TRBV28 | few | CASIQALSNQPQHF | TGTGCCAGCATCCAGGCCCTTAGCAATCAGCCCCAGCATTTT
TRBJ2-7 | TRBD2 | TRBV4-1 | NA | CASSQVLAGYYEQYF | TGCGCCAGCAGCCAAGTCTTAGCGGGGTACTACGAGCAGTACTTC
TRBJ2-5 | TRBD2 | TRBV14 | NA | CASSPELAGGRETQYF | TGTGCCAGCAGCCCAGAGCTAGCGGGAGGCCGAGAGACCCAGTACTTC
TRBJ2-5 | NA | TRBV27 | NA | CASSPGDQETQYF | TGTGCCAGCAGTCCCGGGGACCAAGAGACCCAGTACTTC
TRBJ2-5 | NA | TRBV10-3 | NA | CAISDSWETQYF | TGTGCCATCAGTGATAGTTGGGAGACCCAGTACTTC
TRBJ1-1 | TRBD1 | TRBV27 | once | CASSSGQGLPNTEAFF | TGTGCCAGCAGTTCAGGACAGGGGCTACCGAACACTGAAGCTTTCTTT
TRBJ2-1 | NA | TRBV27 | once | CASSFFPGRSYNEQFF | TGTGCCAGCAGTTTTTTTCCAGGGCGGTCCTACAATGAGCAGTTCTTC
TRBJ1-3 | NA | TRBV6-1 | NA | CASKKGGSGNTIYF | TGTGCCAGCAAGAAAGGAGGATCTGGAAACACCATATATTTT